Below, one T cell receptor (beta chain) is given with its context. Its antigen is not identified. The entry originates in a study of cytomegalovirus exposure and HLA in healthy donors. Whole-study findings and limits: For cytomegalovirus status, the classifier reportedly gave diagnoses with high specificity and sensitivity. Associated with cytomegalovirus, according to the listing, were 150 to 200 TCR beta chains.

The method was immunoSEQ multiplex PCR; TCRdb's version includes in-frame clones alone and lacks a portion of them. The table includes approximately 170,000 clones, approximately 81% detected once. V shed 6 bases, J shed 3 bases, and the junction held 7 bases outside the gene matches. Germline V gene data show CDR1 as MDHEN and CDR2 as SYDVKM. This CDR3 has 16 amino acids. The clonotype originates from a man aged 18 to 30 in good health and CMV-seropositive. The gene calls are TRBV28 and TRBJ2-3; 12 nucleotides line up with TRBD1. Input material: PBMCs. CDR3 in DNA: TGTGCCAGCAGGGGACAGGGGGCATCGGGGACAGATACGCAGTATTTT. This gives the protein CASRGQGASGTDTQYF.